A selection of T cell receptor beta chains follows, all from one sample in a study of OX40 agonist ivuxolimab in advanced cancers. The protocol was immunoSEQ multiplex PCR, while the TCRdb copy is restricted to in-frame clones and leaves out a portion. The top ten hold roughly 12% of the sample, which has 48,000 or so clones, 85% to 95% seen once. This specimen was CD4+ or CD8+ T cells sorted from blood, taken in a trial of the OX40 agonist ivuxolimab. The receptors come from an adult with an advanced solid tumor such as melanoma, head and neck, liver or kidney cancer. CDR3s include the opening cysteine and the closing phenylalanine or tryptophan. A D gene is named only where the DNA matches it firmly. Expanded clones are given a class, and other clones once, few, many or no size at all.

d_gene,abundance,v_gene,j_gene,CDR3nt,CDR3aa
-,-,TRBV11-2,TRBJ2-7,TGTGCCAGCAGCTTAGGGGACCGATTCTACGAGCAGTACTTC,CASSLGDRFYEQYF
TRBD1,-,TRBV30,TRBJ2-1,TGTGCCTGTGACAGGGGGAGTGAGCAGTTCTTC,CACDRGSEQFF
-,-,TRBV7-9,TRBJ2-7,TGTGCCAGCAGCTTAGGTCTGCGACCCTACGAGCAGTACTTC,CASSLGLRPYEQYF
TRBD1,-,TRBV5-6,TRBJ2-7,TGTGCCAGCAGCATATGGACAGGGGGGACCTACGAGCAGTACTTC,CASSIWTGGTYEQYF
TRBD1,once,TRBV4-2,TRBJ1-2,TGTGCCAGCAGCCGGCCCTTGGACAGGGGGAATGGCTACACCTTC,CASSRPLDRGNGYTF
TRBD1,-,TRBV6-6,TRBJ1-2,TGTGCCAGCAAAAACCGGGACAGGGCTCAGGATGGCTACACCTTC,CASKNRDRAQDGYTF
TRBD2,-,TRBV27,TRBJ2-2,TGTGCCAGCACGGGGGGGCGGTGGACCGGGGAGCTGTTTTTT,CASTGGRWTGELFF
-,-,TRBV11-3,TRBJ1-3,TGTGCCAGCAGCTTCAGGGGCTTTGGGTCTGGAAACACCATATATTTT,CASSFRGFGSGNTIYF
-,-,TRBV5-6,TRBJ2-5,TGTGCCAGCAGCTGGCAGGGAGGAGAGACCCAGTACTTC,CASSWQGGETQYF
-,-,TRBV6-1,TRBJ2-1,TGTGCCAGCAGTGCATCCTTGGGGCGTGAGCAGTTCTTC,CASSASLGREQFF
TRBD2,few,TRBV13,TRBJ2-7,TGTGCCAGCAGCTCGAGCGCTGCCTTGCCTAGCGCGGGAGGGTCCCACGAGCAGTACTTC,CASSSSAALPSAGGSHEQYF
-,-,TRBV9,TRBJ2-3,TGTGCCAGCAGCGTCGAGGGGGGGAATGCAGATACGCAGTATTTT,CASSVEGGNADTQYF
-,-,TRBV11-2,TRBJ2-1,TGTGCCAGCAGCACCTCCCCGGGGTGGGACTCCTACAATGAGCAGTTCTTC,CASSTSPGWDSYNEQFF
-,-,TRBV7-9,TRBJ1-6,TGTGCCAGCAGCTTCGGCAGGGCCCTCCACTTT,CASSFGRALHF
TRBD1,-,TRBV7-9,TRBJ1-5,TGTGCCAGCAGCTCAGACAGGGATAGCAATCAGCCCCAGCATTTT,CASSSDRDSNQPQHF
-,-,TRBV7-2,TRBJ2-6,TGTGCCACCGACATTAGCTCTGGGGCCAACGTCCTGACTTTC,CATDISSGANVLTF
TRBD2,-,TRBV10-3,TRBJ2-2,TGTGCCACCACCTCTAGGCGGGAGTCTGACACCGGGGAGCTGTTTTTT,CATTSRRESDTGELFF
-,-,TRBV9,TRBJ1-1,TGTGCCAGCAGCCCAGGAGGGTTACGGAACACTGAAGCTTTCTTT,CASSPGGLRNTEAFF
-,-,TRBV7-9,TRBJ2-3,TGTGCCAGCAGCTTAGGCCCGGGAAGCACAGATACGCAGTATTTT,CASSLGPGSTDTQYF
-,-,TRBV4-2,TRBJ2-3,TGTGCCAGCAGCCAAGGGCTACCCTCGACAGATACGCAGTATTTT,CASSQGLPSTDTQYF
-,once,TRBV9,TRBJ2-5,TGTGCCAGCAGCGTAGGGGGGAATGGGCAAGAGACCCAGTACTTC,CASSVGGNGQETQYF
-,once,TRBV2,TRBJ2-5,TGTGCCAGCAGTGATGGGGACATACCGACCCGGGAGACCCAGTACTTC,CASSDGDIPTRETQYF
-,once,TRBV19,TRBJ2-2,TGTGCCACCAAAGGAGGAACCGGGGAGCTGTTTTTT,CATKGGTGELFF
-,-,TRBV21-1,TRBJ1-4,TGTGCCAGCAGCTATACGGGACAGGGAGATGAAAAACTGTTTTTT,CASSYTGQGDEKLFF
-,-,TRBV28,TRBJ2-2,TGTGCCAGCAGAACCCCTACAGGGCCCCCCGGGGAGCTGTTTTTT,CASRTPTGPPGELFF
-,-,TRBV29-1,TRBJ2-7,TGCAGCGCACGGTCCTCCTACGAGCAGTACTTC,CSARSSYEQYF
-,few,TRBV19,TRBJ1-1,TGTGCCAGTAGTGCGGCACAGGGATATGAAGCTTTCTTT,CASSAAQGYEAFF
TRBD1,-,TRBV27,TRBJ2-7,TGTGCCAGCAGTCCCGGACAGGGGGCAAGCGAGCAGTACTTC,CASSPGQGASEQYF
-,-,TRBV4-3,TRBJ2-1,TGCGCCAGCAGCCAGGACAGCGGGACCGAGCAGTTCTTC,CASSQDSGTEQFF